Each of the 18 T cell receptor beta chains below was sequenced from the same sample in a study of cytomegalovirus exposure and HLA in healthy donors. Primers included in the PCR were 60 Vbeta and 13 Jbeta primers. Data came from immunoSEQ multiplex PCR; TCRdb stores just in-frame clones and leaves some out. The sample holds over 75,000 clones; around 60% are singletons and the top ten take 2.3%. The sequenced material came from PBMCs. Receptors were obtained from a human donor in good health.

The chain joins TRBV25-1 to TRBJ2-5, with a weak D call TRBD2 (6 bases). V was pared by 2 bases and J by 1 base, with 20 bases between. Per germline, CDR1 MGHDK and CDR2 SYGVNS. The CDR3 loop spans 18 amino acids. The DNA of the CDR3 is TGTGCCAGCAGTGAAACAAATTTCGTGGGGGGTGCCCAAGAGACCCAGTACTTC. Its protein is CASSETNFVGGAQETQYF.

Regarding this clone: This likely comes from a read error, as the CDR3 has no conserved phenylalanine or tryptophan at its end. The DNA is left out, because the CDR3 cannot be placed on it with certainty; the CDR3 is given as TCRdb lists it. The chain is built from TRBV7-9 and TRBJ2-6; the listed D gene, TRBD2, was not tested against the DNA. The CDR3 is 12 amino acids in total, end residues counted. Germline V gives CDR1 SEHNR, CDR2 FQNEAQ (reference sequence). The CDR3 region is CASSLAREAGLL.

This rearrangement joins TRBV6-1 to TRBJ1-5; possibly TRBD1 for D (5 bases). The CDR3 runs 14 residues. Germline values: CDR1 MNHNS, CDR2 SASEGT. Trimming took 6 bases from V and 2 from J, leaving 11 bases between them. In DNA form, the CDR3 reads TGTGCCAGCAGGACAGAAGGAGGCAATCAGCCCCAGCATTTT. The encoded protein is CASRTEGGNQPQHF.

This clone was observed a few times. The chain employs TRBV19 and TRBJ1-5; 8 nucleotides match TRBD1. V was pared by 4 bases and J by 0 bases, with 5 bases of the junction left unmatched. The CDR3 contains 16 residues. The germline V gene has CDR1 LNHDA and CDR2 SQIVND (reference sequence). The CDR3 nucleotides are TGTGCCAGTAGTAGTCCGGGACAGGATAGCAATCAGCCCCAGCATTTT. Residues: CASSSPGQDSNQPQHF. Full variable domain (rest looked up from reference TRBV19 and TRBJ1-5): DGGITQSPKYLFRKEGQNVTLSCEQNLNHDAMYWYRQDPGQGLRLIYYSQIVNDFQKGDIAEGYSVSREKKESFPLTVTSAQKNPTAFYLCASSSPGQDSNQPQHFGDGTRLSIL.

The chain is built from TRBV9 and TRBJ2-3; 11 nucleotides agree with TRBD2. CDR1 and CDR2 (germline): SGDLS, YYNGEE. Trimming at V came to 3 bases and at J to 11 bases, leaving 2 bases not matched to a gene. This CDR3 has 12 amino acids. The CDR3 loop reads CASSGLAGKQYF. CDR3 in DNA: TGTGCCAGCAGCGGACTAGCGGGGAAGCAGTATTTT. The entire variable domain, with the rest obtained from reference TRBV9 and TRBJ2-3, is as follows: DSGVTQTPKHLITATGQRVTLRCSPRSGDLSVYWYQQSLDQGLQFLIQYYNGEERAKGNILERFSAQQFPDLHSELNLSSLELGDSALYFCASSGLAGKQYFGPGTRLTVL.

This chain connects TRBV27 to TRBJ1-6, with D unclear. CDR1 is MNHEY and CDR2 is SMNVEV in the germline V gene (reference sequence). There are 17 residues in the CDR3. Trimming cost V 7 bases and J 2 bases, with 18 bases left between them. This CDR3 reads CASTFGVPGAYNSPLHF. The DNA for the CDR3 is TGTGCCAGCACCTTCGGGGTCCCTGGGGCCTATAATTCACCCCTCCACTTT.

This clone was counted a single time. The chain employs TRBV7-2 and TRBJ1-5, with D unclear. This CDR3 spans 13 amino acids. Trimming shortened V by 1 base and J by 9 bases, and 10 bases separated the two germline ends. Germline lookup yields CDR1 SGHTA and CDR2 FQGNSA. CDR3 nucleotide sequence: TGTGCCAGCAGCTTAGTCCAGTCCTCGCCCCAGCATTTT. This encodes CASSLVQSSPQHF.

This clone was seen only a few times. This chain uses TRBV2 with TRBJ2-7, with D perhaps matching TRBD2 (5 bases). This CDR3 spans 15 amino acids. V gave up 4 bases and J gave up 2 bases, with 15 bases separating them. Germline lookup yields CDR1 SNHLY and CDR2 FYNNEI. The CDR3 DNA reads as TGTGCCAGCAGTGTGCCGGGGAATGCCCCCTACGAGCAGTACTTC. The encoded protein is CASSVPGNAPYEQYF.

This clone was found a few times. The rearrangement uses TRBV18 and TRBJ2-3; 12 bases are shared with TRBD2. With 1 base clipped from V and 0 bases from J, the junction kept 5 bases outside the gene matches. Germline V gene lookup returns CDR1 KGHSH and CDR2 LQKENI. The CDR3 has 18 amino acids. CDR3 loop: CASSPRTSGEGSTDTQYF. CDR3 nucleotide sequence: TGTGCCAGCTCACCACGGACTAGCGGGGAGGGTAGCACAGATACGCAGTATTTT. Supplemented by reference TRBV18 and TRBJ2-3, the full variable domain reads NAGVMQNPRHLVRRRGQEARLRCSPMKGHSHVYWYRQLPEEGLKFMVYLQKENIIDESGMPKERFSAEFPKEGPSILRIQQVVRGDSAAYFCASSPRTSGEGSTDTQYFGPGTRLTVL.

There are a few counts of this clone. CDR3 coding DNA: TGTGCCAGCAGCCAGGCATGGGGGGGGGACGTTGGCTACACCTTC. Protein product: CASSQAWGGDVGYTF. This sequence joins TRBV9 and TRBJ1-2, with D perhaps TRBD1 (5 bases). The germline V gene has CDR1 SGDLS and CDR2 YYNGEE. This CDR3 has 15 residues. Trimming took off 4 bases at V and 7 bases at J, with 20 bases between the two ends. Together with reference TRBV9 and TRBJ1-2, the CDR3 gives the full variable domain: DSGVTQTPKHLITATGQRVTLRCSPRSGDLSVYWYQQSLDQGLQFLIQYYNGEERAKGNILERFSAQQFPDLHSELNLSSLELGDSALYFCASSQAWGGDVGYTFGSGTRLTVV.

This clone appeared once. This rearrangement joins TRBV7-8 to TRBJ1-6; 11 nucleotides align to TRBD1. The CDR3 runs to 17 residues. Per the germline V gene, CDR1 is SGHVS and CDR2 is FQNEAQ. Trimming cost V 11 bases and J 4 bases; bases outside gene matches: 13. CDR3 in amino acids: CAAKKAGTGGYNSPLHF. DNA for the CDR3: TGTGCCGCCAAAAAGGCGGGGACAGGGGGTTATAATTCACCCCTCCACTTT. The full variable domain, completed using reference TRBV7-8 and TRBJ1-6, is GAGVSQSPRYKVAKRGQDVALRCDPISGHVSLFWYQQALGQGPEFLTYFQNEAQLDKSGLPSDRFFAERPEGSVSTLKIQRTQQEDSAVYLCAAKKAGTGGYNSPLHFGNGTRLTVT.

This rearrangement joins TRBV11-3 to TRBJ2-7, with D hard to call. Germline V lookup: CDR1 SGHNT, CDR2 YENEEA. V lost 4 bases and J lost 0, with 16 bases in between. This CDR3 region has 16 residues. The CDR3 protein is CASSSLTFDISYEQYF. The CDR3 nucleotides read TGTGCCAGCAGCTCCCTGACCTTCGACATCTCCTACGAGCAGTACTTC.

The chain combines TRBV4-3 with TRBJ2-1; TRBD1 is a possible D gene (6 bases). V lost 0 bases and J 8 bases, leaving 26 bases between the germline ends. CDR1 and CDR2 from the germline V gene are LGHNA and YSLEER. The CDR3 covers 19 residues. The CDR3 DNA sequence: TGCGCCAGCAGCCAAGAGGGCAGGCGTCGCCCAGGGGCGCGGGATGAGCAGTTCTTC. This gives the protein CASSQEGRRRPGARDEQFF.

The chain has TRBV7-9 and TRBJ1-2, with a weak D call TRBD1 (6 bases). CDR1 SEHNR and CDR2 FQNEAQ come from the germline V gene (reference sequence). Trimming took off 7 bases at V and 6 bases at J, with 15 bases between the two ends. This CDR3 comprises 13 residues. CDR3: CASKHRVDDGYTF. The CDR3 bases are TGTGCCAGCAAACACAGGGTAGATGATGGCTACACCTTC.

This chain links TRBV5-1 with TRBJ2-5; a weak D match, TRBD1 (7 bases). The CDR3 extends over 14 amino acids. The ends were cut back, 2 bases at V and 5 bases at J, with 13 bases in the middle. Germline lookup yields CDR1 SGHRS and CDR2 YFSETQ. The CDR3 coding sequence is TGCGCCAGCAGCTTCACAGGGGCGGGGGAGACCCAGTACTTC. Residues: CASSFTGAGETQYF.

This clone has just a few counts. The rearrangement links TRBV7-9 to TRBJ2-3; tentative D call: TRBD2 (5 bases). Looked up from germline, CDR1 is SEHNR and CDR2 is FQNEAQ (reference sequence). With 4 bases removed from V and 0 bases from J, the gap between germline ends came to 5 bases. This CDR3 spans 13 amino acids. DNA for the CDR3: TGTGCCAGCAGCTGGACTAGCACAGATACGCAGTATTTT. Encoded protein: CASSWTSTDTQYF.

The chain is built from TRBV5-5 and TRBJ1-3, with D maybe TRBD1 (6 bases). The CDR3 spans 16 residues. Between the trimmed V and J ends, which lost 1 base and 2 bases, there was a span of 13 bases. CDR1 and CDR2 from the germline V gene are SGHKS and YYEKEE (reference sequence). The CDR3 loop reads CASSLTGIETGNTIYF. CDR3 nucleotides: TGTGCCAGCAGCTTGACAGGGATCGAGACTGGAAACACCATATATTTT. Full variable domain (missing parts from reference TRBV5-5 and TRBJ1-3): DAGVTQSPTHLIKTRGQQVTLRCSPISGHKSVSWYQQVLGQGPQFIFQYYEKEERGRGNFPDRFSARQFPNYSSELNVNALLLGDSALYLCASSLTGIETGNTIYFGEGSWLTVV.

The chain employs TRBV5-1 and TRBJ2-7; 9 bases map to TRBD1. This CDR3 is 14 amino acids long. Per the germline V gene, CDR1 is SGHRS and CDR2 is YFSETQ. The V segment lost 3 bases and the J segment 6 bases; nucleotides outside the gene matches: 7. CDR3 in DNA: TGCGCCAGCAGCTCGGGGACAGGGCGTGGCGAGCAGTACTTC. Translation: CASSSGTGRGEQYF.